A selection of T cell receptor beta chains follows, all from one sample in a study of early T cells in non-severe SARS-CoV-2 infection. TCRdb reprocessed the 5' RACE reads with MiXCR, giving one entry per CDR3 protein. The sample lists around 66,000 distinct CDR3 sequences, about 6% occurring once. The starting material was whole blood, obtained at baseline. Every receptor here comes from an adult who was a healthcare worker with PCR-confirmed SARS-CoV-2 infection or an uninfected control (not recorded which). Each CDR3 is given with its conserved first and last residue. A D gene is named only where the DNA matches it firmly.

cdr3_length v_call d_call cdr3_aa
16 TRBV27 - CASSSGGGGKGSPLHF
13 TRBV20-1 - CSAPRDNRHEQYF
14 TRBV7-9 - CASSLVMGSTEAFF
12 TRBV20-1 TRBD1 CSAPDRDYEQYF
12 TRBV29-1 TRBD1 CSVGTGTYEQYF
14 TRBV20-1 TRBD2 CSARESGSYNEQFF
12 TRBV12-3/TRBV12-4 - CASSLPGGEQYF
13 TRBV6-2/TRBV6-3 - CASSYMGTGELFF
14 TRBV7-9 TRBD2 CASSPAGGYNEQFF
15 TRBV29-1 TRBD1 CSVGRDRGELETQYF